Below are 10 T cell receptor beta chains sequenced from a single sample in a study of CD8+ T cells in alopecia areata. Once RNA had been extracted, it was reverse transcribed into cDNA to act as the sequencing template. This table comes from immunoSEQ multiplex PCR, and its TCRdb copy is limited to in-frame clones, with some not included. The sample records 60,000 to 85,000 clones, 29% being singletons. The treatment here: oral pan-JAK inhibitor, 5-10 mg twice daily. The specimen comprised CD8+ T cells sorted from blood, sampled at week 4, from a patient treated with tofacitinib. The receptor source for this set is a human donor with alopecia areata.

The J gene is TRBJ2-7, the V gene TRBV7-8; unclear D gene. The CDR3 extends over 12 amino acids. In germline, CDR1 is SGHVS, CDR2 FQNEAQ. Trimming took 2 bases from V and 6 from J, leaving 8 bases between them. The CDR3 loop is CASSLSLREQYF. For the CDR3, the DNA is TGTGCCAGCAGCTTAAGTCTGCGCGAGCAGTACTTC.

J is TRBJ2-7 and V is TRBV9, with D possibly matching TRBD2 (5 bases). This CDR3 region has 15 residues. Per germline, CDR1 SGDLS and CDR2 YYNGEE. V was trimmed by 4 bases and J by 4 bases, leaving 18 bases between them. In DNA, the CDR3 is TGTGCCAGCAGCCCACACAGCCAAGGCGGGTACGAGCAGTACTTC. It translates to CASSPHSQGGYEQYF.

The V gene is TRBV4-3, the J gene TRBJ2-1, with 9 bases aligning to TRBD2. Germline V CDR1 and CDR2: LGHNA, YSLEER. After removal of 3 bases from V and 2 bases from J, the junction contained 11 bases not matched to a gene. This CDR3 comprises 18 residues. The CDR3 DNA reads as TGCGCCAGCAGCCACCGAGCCAGCGGGAGGAGCACCTACAATGAGCAGTTCTTC. Protein product: CASSHRASGRSTYNEQFF.

This clone came up a few times. The rearrangement links TRBV29-1 to TRBJ2-1; D is ambiguous. From germline, CDR1 is SQVTM and CDR2 ANQGSEA. This CDR3 region has 11 residues. The V end lost 3 bases, the J end lost 5 bases, and 5 bases lay between the germline ends. The CDR3 loop is CSVDLNNEQFF. The CDR3 nucleotides read TGCAGCGTTGATCTGAACAATGAGCAGTTCTTC.

The CDR3 spells CASSGTANTEAFF. In DNA form, the CDR3 reads TGTGCCAGCAGCGGGACAGCGAACACTGAAGCTTTCTTT. This chain joins TRBV5-6 and TRBJ1-1, with 7 bases lining up with TRBD1. From germline, CDR1 is SGHDT and CDR2 YYEEEE. The CDR3 contains 13 residues. The ends lost 4 bases at V and 1 base at J; junction bases unmatched: 1.

V gene TRBV14 combines with J gene TRBJ2-4, with D hard to call. The CDR3 has 17 residues. The ends were cut back, 4 bases at V and 0 bases at J, with 16 bases in the middle. CDR1 is SGHDN, CDR2 FVKESK, per germline. The CDR3 loop reads CASSPGLGKLAKNIQYF. DNA for the CDR3: TGTGCCAGCAGCCCGGGTCTCGGAAAACTAGCCAAAAACATTCAGTACTTC.

This clone was recorded a few times. At the DNA level, this CDR3 is encoded by other sequences in the same sample as well. The gene calls are TRBV13 and TRBJ1-1; D is undetermined. The V end was cut by 3 bases, the J end by 2 bases, with 4 bases between. The V gene's germline CDR1 is PRHDT and CDR2 FYEKMQ (reference sequence). This CDR3 has 12 amino acids. CDR3 nucleotides: TGTGCCAGCAGCTTGGGTAACACTGAAGCTTTCTTT. Translating gives CASSLGNTEAFF.

This chain uses TRBV9 with TRBJ2-1, with unresolved D. The V gene lost 5 bases and the J gene lost 10 bases, with 13 bases spanning the gap. This CDR3 contains 12 residues. In germline, CDR1 is SGDLS, CDR2 YYNGEE. The CDR3 region is CASSPTGSEQFF. CDR3 nucleotides: TGTGCCAGCAGTCCCACGGGTTCAGAGCAGTTCTTC.

J is TRBJ2-2 and V is TRBV7-9, with D possibly matching TRBD1 (5 bases). The CDR3 covers 12 residues. Germline lookup yields CDR1 SEHNR and CDR2 FQNEAQ (reference sequence). V lost 7 bases to trimming and J lost 5 bases, with 8 bases between them. The CDR3 is CASIRGTGELFF. The CDR3 nucleotides are TGTGCCAGCATTAGGGGTACCGGGGAGCTGTTTTTT.

This chain connects TRBV7-2 to TRBJ1-2; possible D gene TRBD1, 5 bases. Germline CDR1 is SGHTA and CDR2 is FQGNSA. The CDR3 totals 15 residues. V was shortened by 3 bases and J by 0 bases, with 11 bases between the two germline ends. CDR3 region: CASSFPGTSNYGYTF. CDR3 DNA: TGTGCCAGCAGCTTCCCGGGGACTTCTAACTATGGCTACACCTTC.